This section outlines one TCR beta chain sequence together with its context. What this receptor recognizes is not known. The input lacks base qualities; no much larger clone sits a single base away. The sample belongs to a study of blood T cells in healthy people across ages (dated by TCRdb to the mid-2010s). Turning to the overall study: In model experiments, roughly one uniquely barcoded TCR beta cDNA molecule per two T cells was captured by template switching. Using the same blood draw, the study looked at two additional independent replicas of 1 million unique cDNA reads for two donors, one aged 18 to 30 and the other aged 80 or older. Four age groups were formed from the donors: young (average 16 years), middle-aged (approximately 41), aged (62) and long-lived (more than 75). The study measured age-related changes in TCR beta repertoire diversity using deep sequencing normalized with unique cDNA molecular identifiers. General findings and caveats noted by the study authors: Bulk unsorted PBMC profiling prevented conclusive comparison of naive and antigen-experienced compartments. The percentage of naive T cells measured by flow cytometry correlated strongly with observed TCR beta diversity. Compared with the aged group, the long-lived group had more naive CD4+ T cells, fewer expanded clones and increased TCR diversity, suggesting age selection. Because donor CMV infection status was unknown, age-related changes in expanded clonotypes were potentially confounded. Estimates of total diversity based on one million sequenced T cells were regarded as lower bounds and as underestimates. As age increased, observed TCR beta diversity per million T cells dropped in a roughly linear way, and a significant reduction was already evident by age 40.

The 39 donors, aged about 6 to 95 years, were systemically healthy Caucasian individuals from Russia. Each donor gave about 9.7 milliliters of peripheral blood, drawn into EDTA-treated Vacutainer tubes. Ficoll-Paque density-gradient centrifugation was used to isolate PBMCs, with at least 7 million obtained per sample. Total RNA, at least 6 micrograms per sample, was extracted from PBMCs with Trizol reagent. For every donor, flow cytometry on a PBMC aliquot measured the percentage of naive CD45RAhigh/CD27high T cells. Including the terminal cysteine and phenylalanine, the CDR3 comprises 15 residues. Just CDR3 DNA is preserved here, 45 bases in frame from base 1. At the junction V is shortened by 2 bases and J by 7 bases; bases outside the gene matches: 6. Libraries came from 5' RACE. TCRdb shows the sequencer as Illumina HiSeq 2500. A second PCR of roughly 6 to 12 cycles was performed with a sample-barcoded 5' primer and a J-beta primer mix. A unique molecular identifier was introduced onto each TCR beta cDNA molecule by a template-switch 5' adaptor carrying 12 random nucleotides. Each sample yielded at least 2.5 million CDR3-containing paired-end reads. First-strand cDNA was synthesized from all RNA with the Mint cDNA synthesis kit, primed by a TRBC-specific oligonucleotide. After uracil-DNA glycosylase treatment, a first 18-cycle PCR used universal primers M1SS and BC2_uni_R on all cDNA. For the original study's pipeline: Normalization of each sample was performed by random selection of 1 million high-quality reads, each carrying a distinct molecular identifier. Reads sharing molecular identifiers were discarded rather than binned into consensus sequences. CDR3 identification, clonotype clustering and error correction used MiTCR with a Q25 quality threshold and the strictest error-elimination algorithm. Lower-bound total TCR beta diversity was estimated with a nonparametric unseen species model using Euler transformation. TCRdb trimmed public reads at Q25 via fastp, called clones via MiXCR and kept in-frame beta chains. Every CDR3 protein is listed once, alongside the most common genes and DNA of its rows. The V and J calls were not made by the authors but by TCRdb's processing. The sample table shows some 760,000 distinct CDR3 sequences, and roughly 25% are seen once. Together, the top ten hold roughly 9% of the sample.

The same sample was also studied in work on T cells of mothers and their children. Per that second paper: Nine systemically healthy Caucasian individuals served as donors, namely three mothers together with their six children. cDNA synthesis consumed the entire amount of extracted RNA, loaded at about 1.6 ug RNA in each 15 ul reaction. In the second PCR, the M1S primer added sample barcodes and 2-4 random nucleotides. Over 8.5 million TCR beta CDR3 reads came from each mother, compared with approximately 2.8 million reads from each child. In both related and unrelated pairs, thymic selection shapes the output of TCR recombination in a similar way, with inherited differences having only a minor effect. Normalized repertoire overlap was always found to be slightly, but never significantly, higher in related mother-child pairs than in unrelated mother-child pairs. With a sensitivity of approximately 100 clones per million clonotypes, no persistent microchimeric T cell clones were detected. Deep NGS was used in the study to compare the TCR beta repertoires of mothers and children and to look for features that separate related mother-child pairs from unrelated individuals. On average, the children were approximately 11 +/- 4 years old, while the mothers were about 37 +/- 4 years old. After adapter ligation was performed with NEBNext reagents, the libraries were sequenced on an Illumina HiSeq 2000 with 100+100 nt paired-end reads. To prevent cross-contamination, the mother and child libraries were prepared one month apart and sequenced in separate runs. For each donor, somewhere between 500,000 and 2,000,000 distinct TCR beta clonotypes were identified. Naive TCR beta clonotypes were estimated from low-frequency clonotypes matched to each donor's FACS-determined naive share, without sorting.

Sample: blood. Here the chain combines TRBV12-3 or TRBV12-4 and TRBJ2-7; 12 bases in the junction line up with TRBD2. The source of this sequence is a boy between 10 and 17 years old in good health. The CDR3 corresponds to CASSLLAGGPEEQYF. The DNA sequence is given as TGTGCCAGCAGTTTACTAGCGGGGGGGCCGGAGGAGCAGTACTTC.